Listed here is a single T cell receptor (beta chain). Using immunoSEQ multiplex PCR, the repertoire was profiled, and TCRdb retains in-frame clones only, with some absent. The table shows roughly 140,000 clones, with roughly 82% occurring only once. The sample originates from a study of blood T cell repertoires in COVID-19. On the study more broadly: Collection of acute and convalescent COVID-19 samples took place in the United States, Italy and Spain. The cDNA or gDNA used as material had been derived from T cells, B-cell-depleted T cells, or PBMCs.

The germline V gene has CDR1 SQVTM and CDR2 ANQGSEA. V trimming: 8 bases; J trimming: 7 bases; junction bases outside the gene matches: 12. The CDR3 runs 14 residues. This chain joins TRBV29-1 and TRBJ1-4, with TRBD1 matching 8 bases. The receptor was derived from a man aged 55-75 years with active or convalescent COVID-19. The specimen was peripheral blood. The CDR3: CSTSRGREGEKLFF. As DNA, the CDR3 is TGCAGCACAAGCAGGGGGCGCGAGGGTGAAAAACTGTTTTTT.